The clone carrying this T cell receptor (beta chain) was counted a few times. These data come from a study of T-cell memory formation after mild COVID-19. TCRdb itself ran the 5' RACE reads through MiXCR, one entry per CDR3 protein. The sample records under 300,000 distinct CDR3 sequences, roughly 9.4% being singletons. V gave up 5 bases and J gave up 4 bases, with 12 bases separating them. The CDR3 runs to 14 residues. CDR1 SGHTA and CDR2 FQGNSA come from the germline V gene. Sequenced sample: PBMCs or a T cell subset sorted from them (not recorded which). V usage is TRBV7-2 and J usage is TRBJ2-1; D ambiguous. The receptor was derived from a man younger than 30 who had mild COVID-19 (a few samples of this study predate the infection). Cell type and time point are not known. CDR3 nucleotide sequence: TGTGCCAGCAGCCTACTCGCAGTTTACAATGAGCAGTTCTTC. Translating it yields CASSLLAVYNEQFF.